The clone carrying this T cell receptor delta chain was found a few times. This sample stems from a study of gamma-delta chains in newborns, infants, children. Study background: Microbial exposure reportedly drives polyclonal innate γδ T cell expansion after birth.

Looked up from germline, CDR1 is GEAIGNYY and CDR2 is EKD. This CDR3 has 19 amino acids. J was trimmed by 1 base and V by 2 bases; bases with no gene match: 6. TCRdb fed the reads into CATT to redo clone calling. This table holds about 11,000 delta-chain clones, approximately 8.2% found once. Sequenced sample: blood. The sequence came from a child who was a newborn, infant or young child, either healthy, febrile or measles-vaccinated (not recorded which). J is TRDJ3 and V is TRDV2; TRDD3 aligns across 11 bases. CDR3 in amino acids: CACDIVLGDKSWDTRQMFF. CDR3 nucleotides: TGTGCCTGTGACATCGTACTGGGGGATAAGTCCTGGGACACCCGACAGATGTTTTTC.